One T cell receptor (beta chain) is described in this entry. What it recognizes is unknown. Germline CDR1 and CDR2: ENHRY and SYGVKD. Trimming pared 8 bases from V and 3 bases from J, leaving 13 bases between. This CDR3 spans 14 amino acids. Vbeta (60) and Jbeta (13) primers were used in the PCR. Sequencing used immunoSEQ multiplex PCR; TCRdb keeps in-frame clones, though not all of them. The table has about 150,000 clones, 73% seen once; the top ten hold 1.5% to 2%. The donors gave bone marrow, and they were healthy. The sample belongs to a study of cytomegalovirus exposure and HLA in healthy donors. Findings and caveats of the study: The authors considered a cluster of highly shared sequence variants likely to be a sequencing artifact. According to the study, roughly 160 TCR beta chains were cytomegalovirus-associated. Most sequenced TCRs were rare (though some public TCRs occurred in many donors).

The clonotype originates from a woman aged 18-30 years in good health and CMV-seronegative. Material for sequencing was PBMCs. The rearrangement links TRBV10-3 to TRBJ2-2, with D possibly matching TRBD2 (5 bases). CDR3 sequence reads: CAIGGLSDTGELFF. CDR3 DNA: TGTGCCATCGGCGGACTTTCGGACACCGGGGAGCTGTTTTTT.